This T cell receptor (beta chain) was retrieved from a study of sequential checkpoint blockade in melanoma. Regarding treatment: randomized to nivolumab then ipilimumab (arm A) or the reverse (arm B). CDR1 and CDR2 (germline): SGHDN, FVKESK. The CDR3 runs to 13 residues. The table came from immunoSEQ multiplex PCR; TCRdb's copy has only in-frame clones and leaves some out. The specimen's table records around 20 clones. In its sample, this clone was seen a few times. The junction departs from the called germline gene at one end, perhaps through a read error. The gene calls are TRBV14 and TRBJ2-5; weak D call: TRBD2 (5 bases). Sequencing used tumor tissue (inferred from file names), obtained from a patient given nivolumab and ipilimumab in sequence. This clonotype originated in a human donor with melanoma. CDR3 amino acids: CASSQGLQVTQYF. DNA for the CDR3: TGTGCCAGCAGCCAAGGACTACAAGTGACCCAGTACTTC.